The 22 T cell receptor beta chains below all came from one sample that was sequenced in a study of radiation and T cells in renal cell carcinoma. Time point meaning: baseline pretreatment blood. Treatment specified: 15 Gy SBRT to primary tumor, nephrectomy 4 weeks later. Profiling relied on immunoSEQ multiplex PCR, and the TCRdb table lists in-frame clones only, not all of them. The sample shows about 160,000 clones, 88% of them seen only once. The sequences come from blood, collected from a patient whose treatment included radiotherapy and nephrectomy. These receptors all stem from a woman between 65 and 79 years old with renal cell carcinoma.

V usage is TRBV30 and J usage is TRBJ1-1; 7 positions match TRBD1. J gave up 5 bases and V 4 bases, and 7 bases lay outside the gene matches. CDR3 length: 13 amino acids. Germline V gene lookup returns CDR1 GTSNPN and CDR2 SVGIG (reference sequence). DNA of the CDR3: TGTGCCTGGACAAAGGGGGCAGGAACTGAAGCTTTCTTT. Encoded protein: CAWTKGAGTEAFF.

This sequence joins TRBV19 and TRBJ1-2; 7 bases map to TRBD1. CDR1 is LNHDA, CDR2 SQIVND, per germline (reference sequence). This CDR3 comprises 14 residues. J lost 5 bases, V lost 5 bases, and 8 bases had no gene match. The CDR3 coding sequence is TGTGCCAGTAGTCCCGGGACAGTTGAGTATGGCTACACCTTC. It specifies CASSPGTVEYGYTF.

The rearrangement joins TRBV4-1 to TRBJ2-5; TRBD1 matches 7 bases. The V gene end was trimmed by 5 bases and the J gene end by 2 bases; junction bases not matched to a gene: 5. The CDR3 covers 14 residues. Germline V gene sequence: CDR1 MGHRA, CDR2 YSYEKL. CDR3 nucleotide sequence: TGCGCCAGCAGCGCACAGGGGCCTCAAGAGACCCAGTACTTC. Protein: CASSAQGPQETQYF.

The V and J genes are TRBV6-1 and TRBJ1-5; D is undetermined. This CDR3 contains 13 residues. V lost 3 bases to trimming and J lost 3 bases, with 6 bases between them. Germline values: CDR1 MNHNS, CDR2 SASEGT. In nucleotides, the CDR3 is TGTGCCAGCAGTGATGGGTACAATCAGCCCCAGCATTTT. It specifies CASSDGYNQPQHF.

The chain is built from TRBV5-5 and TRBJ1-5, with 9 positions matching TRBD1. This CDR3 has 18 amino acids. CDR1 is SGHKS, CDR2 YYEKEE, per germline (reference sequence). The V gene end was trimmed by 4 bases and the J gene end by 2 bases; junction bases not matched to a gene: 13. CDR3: CASSGGTGRTLGNQPQHF. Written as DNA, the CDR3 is TGTGCCAGCAGCGGGGGGACAGGGAGGACCCTGGGCAATCAGCCCCAGCATTTT.

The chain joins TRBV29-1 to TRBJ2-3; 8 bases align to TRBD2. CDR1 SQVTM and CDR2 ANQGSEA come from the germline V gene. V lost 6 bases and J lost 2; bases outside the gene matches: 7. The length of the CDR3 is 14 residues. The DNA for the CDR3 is TGCAGCGTGGGACTAGGGTCCGCCACAGATACGCAGTATTTT. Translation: CSVGLGSATDTQYF.

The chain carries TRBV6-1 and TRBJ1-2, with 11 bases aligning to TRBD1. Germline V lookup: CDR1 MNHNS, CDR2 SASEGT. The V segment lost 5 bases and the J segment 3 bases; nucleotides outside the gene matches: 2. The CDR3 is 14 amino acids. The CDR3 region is CASSKGQGDYGYTF. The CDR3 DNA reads TGTGCCAGCAGTAAGGGACAGGGGGACTATGGCTACACCTTC.

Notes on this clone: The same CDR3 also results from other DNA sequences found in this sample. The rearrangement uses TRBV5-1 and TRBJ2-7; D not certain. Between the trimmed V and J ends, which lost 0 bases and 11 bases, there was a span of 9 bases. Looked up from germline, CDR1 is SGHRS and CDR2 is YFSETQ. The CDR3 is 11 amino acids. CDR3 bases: TGCGCCAGCAGCTTGGACGGGTCGGAGTACTTC. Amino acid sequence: CASSLDGSEYF. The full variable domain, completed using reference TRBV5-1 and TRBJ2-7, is KAGVTQTPRYLIKTRGQQVTLSCSPISGHRSVSWYQQTPGQGLQFLFEYFSETQRNKGNFPGRFSGRQFSNSRSEMNVSTLELGDSALYLCASSLDGSEYFGPGTRLTVT.

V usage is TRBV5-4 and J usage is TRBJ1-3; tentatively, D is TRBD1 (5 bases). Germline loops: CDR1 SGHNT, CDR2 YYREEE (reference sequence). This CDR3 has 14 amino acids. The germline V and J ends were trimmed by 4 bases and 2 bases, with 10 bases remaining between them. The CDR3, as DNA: TGTGCCAGCAGCGGGAGGGGAGCTGGAAACACCATATATTTT. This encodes CASSGRGAGNTIYF.

DNA of the CDR3: TGTGCCAGCAGCCGGGACAGGGTAAGCACTGAAGCTTTCTTT. Translating it yields CASSRDRVSTEAFF. The rearrangement uses TRBV2 and TRBJ1-1; 9 positions match TRBD1. V was clipped by 6 bases and J by 4 bases; unmatched bases: 6. The germline V gene has CDR1 SNHLY and CDR2 FYNNEI. The CDR3 extends over 14 amino acids.

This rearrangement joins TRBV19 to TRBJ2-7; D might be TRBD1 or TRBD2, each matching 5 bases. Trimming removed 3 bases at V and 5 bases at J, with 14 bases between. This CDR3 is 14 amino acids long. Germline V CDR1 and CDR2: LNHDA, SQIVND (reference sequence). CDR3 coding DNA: TGTGCCAGTAGTATCGGGACGGGTACGAACGAGCAGTACTTC. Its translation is CASSIGTGTNEQYF.

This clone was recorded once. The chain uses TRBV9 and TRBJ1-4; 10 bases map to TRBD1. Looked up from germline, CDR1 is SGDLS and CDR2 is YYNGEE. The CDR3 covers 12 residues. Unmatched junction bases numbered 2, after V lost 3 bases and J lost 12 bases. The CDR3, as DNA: TGTGCCAGCAGCGGGGACAGGGGAGAACTGTTTTTT. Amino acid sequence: CASSGDRGELFF. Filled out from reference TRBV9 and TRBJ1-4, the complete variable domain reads DSGVTQTPKHLITATGQRVTLRCSPRSGDLSVYWYQQSLDQGLQFLIQYYNGEERAKGNILERFSAQQFPDLHSELNLSSLELGDSALYFCASSGDRGELFFGSGTQLSVL.

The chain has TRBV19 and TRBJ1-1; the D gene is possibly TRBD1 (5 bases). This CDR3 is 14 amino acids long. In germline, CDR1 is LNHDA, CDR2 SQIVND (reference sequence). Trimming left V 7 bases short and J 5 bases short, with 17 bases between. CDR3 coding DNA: TGTGCCAGTACTCATGGGACCGGGAAGACTGAAGCTTTCTTT. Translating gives CASTHGTGKTEAFF.

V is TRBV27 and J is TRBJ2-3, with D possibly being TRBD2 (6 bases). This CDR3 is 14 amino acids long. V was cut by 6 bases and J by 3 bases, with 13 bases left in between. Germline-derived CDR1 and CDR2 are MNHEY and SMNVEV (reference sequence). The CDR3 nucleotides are TGTGCCAGCAGCCCCCGGGGGAAGACAGATACGCAGTATTTT. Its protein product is CASSPRGKTDTQYF.

CDR3 region: CASTRGGGNQPQHF. In DNA form, the CDR3 reads TGTGCCAGCACCCGGGGAGGGGGCAATCAGCCCCAGCATTTT. V and J are TRBV28 and TRBJ1-5; a possible D gene is TRBD1 (5 bases). Trimming took off 7 bases at V and 2 bases at J, with 12 bases between the two ends. There are 14 residues in the CDR3. Germline V gene sequence: CDR1 MDHEN, CDR2 SYDVKM.

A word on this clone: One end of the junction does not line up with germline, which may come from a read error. The DNA of the CDR3 is TGTGCTAGCAGCTTACAGCCGGGACACACCACCACCGGGGAGCTGTTTTTT. This sequence encodes CASSLQPGHTTTGELFF. The V and J genes are TRBV7-7 and TRBJ2-2; a weak D match, TRBD1 (6 bases). The CDR3 runs to 17 residues. In germline, CDR1 is SSHAT, CDR2 FNYEAQ (reference sequence).

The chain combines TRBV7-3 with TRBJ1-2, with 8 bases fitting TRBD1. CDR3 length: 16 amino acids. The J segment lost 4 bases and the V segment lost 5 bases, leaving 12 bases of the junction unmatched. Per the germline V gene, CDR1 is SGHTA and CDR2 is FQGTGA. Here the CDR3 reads CASSPEGDRGTYGYTF. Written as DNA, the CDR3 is TGTGCCAGCAGCCCCGAGGGAGACAGGGGTACCTATGGCTACACCTTC.

CDR3 sequence reads: CASSSWDRAYEQYF. CDR3 DNA: TGTGCCAGCAGTTCCTGGGACAGGGCCTACGAGCAGTACTTC. This chain joins TRBV6-6 and TRBJ2-7, with 9 bases aligning to TRBD1. J lost 2 bases, V lost 4 bases, and 3 bases had no gene match. This CDR3 is 14 amino acids long. The germline CDR1 and CDR2 sequences are MNHNY and SVGAGI (reference sequence).

The CDR3 loop reads CASSRNRVGEQYF. The CDR3 bases are TGCGCCAGCAGCAGAAACAGGGTGGGAGAGCAGTACTTC. The V call is TRBV5-1, the J call TRBJ2-7; the D gene is possibly TRBD1 (6 bases). V shed 4 bases and J shed 7 bases, with 15 bases lying between them. The CDR3 has 13 residues. Germline CDR1 and CDR2: SGHRS and YFSETQ.

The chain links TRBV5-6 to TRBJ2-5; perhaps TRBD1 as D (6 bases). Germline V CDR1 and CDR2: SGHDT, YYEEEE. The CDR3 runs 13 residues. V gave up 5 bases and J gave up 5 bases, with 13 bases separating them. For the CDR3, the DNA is TGTGCCAGCAGGCCACAGGGCGGCGAGACCCAGTACTTC. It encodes CASRPQGGETQYF.

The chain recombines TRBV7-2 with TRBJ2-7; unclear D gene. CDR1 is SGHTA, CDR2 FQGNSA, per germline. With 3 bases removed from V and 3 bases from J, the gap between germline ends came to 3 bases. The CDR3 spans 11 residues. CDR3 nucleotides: TGTGCCAGCAGCTTCCTCTACGAGCAGTACTTC. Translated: CASSFLYEQYF.

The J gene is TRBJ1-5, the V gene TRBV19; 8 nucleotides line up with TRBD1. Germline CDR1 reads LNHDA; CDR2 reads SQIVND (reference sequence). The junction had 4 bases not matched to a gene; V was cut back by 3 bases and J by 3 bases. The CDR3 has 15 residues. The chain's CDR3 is CASSIPGQVNQPQHF. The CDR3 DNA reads TGTGCCAGTAGTATTCCGGGACAGGTCAATCAGCCCCAGCATTTT.